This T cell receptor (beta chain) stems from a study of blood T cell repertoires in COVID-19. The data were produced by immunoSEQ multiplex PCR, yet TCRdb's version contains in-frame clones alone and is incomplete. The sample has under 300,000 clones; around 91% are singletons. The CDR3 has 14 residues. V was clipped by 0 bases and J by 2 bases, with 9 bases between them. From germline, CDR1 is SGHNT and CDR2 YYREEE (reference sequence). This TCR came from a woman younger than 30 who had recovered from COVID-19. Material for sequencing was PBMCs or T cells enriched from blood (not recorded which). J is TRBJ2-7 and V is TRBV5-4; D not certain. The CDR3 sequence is CASSLGPNTYEQYF. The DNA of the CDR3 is TGTGCCAGCAGCTTGGGCCCCAACACCTACGAGCAGTACTTC.